This T cell receptor beta chain was captured in a study of cytomegalovirus exposure and HLA in healthy donors. Points from the study as a whole: Overall, some 160 TCR beta chains were annotated as cytomegalovirus-associated.

V trimming: 3 bases; J trimming: 0 bases; junction bases outside the gene matches: 2. This CDR3 region has 15 residues. CDR1 is MRHNA, CDR2 SNTAGT, per germline. The donors were part of the validation cohort of 95 to 150 subjects. That cohort was separate from the first cohort, which comprised fewer than 800 subjects. In this sample, this clone turned up a few times. The antigen is undetermined. Method: immunoSEQ multiplex PCR; TCRdb's copy keeps in-frame clones and lacks some. Here the sample spans approximately 120,000 clones, roughly 95% being singletons. This sequence joins TRBV6-4 and TRBJ2-7; 10 bases fit TRBD1. Material: PBMCs. This sequence was found in a young man in good health and CMV-seronegative. The CDR3 DNA is TGTGCCAGCAGTGAAAGGACAGGGGGCTCCTACGAGCAGTACTTC. Its translation: CASSERTGGSYEQYF.